This TCR beta chain was recovered during a study of T cell repertoires in cytomegalovirus infection. At the level of the study: Both CMV infection and a matching HLA type were indicated by public TCR beta signatures. Whole-study findings and limits: What dominated the ex vivo response were HLA-C-restricted CMV-specific TCR beta clonotypes. Summed public TCR beta family frequency identified CMV carriers bearing the relevant HLA.

CDR1 and CDR2 (germline): SGHAT, FQNNGV. With 1 base removed from V and 0 bases from J, the gap between germline ends came to 16 bases. The CDR3 has 17 amino acids. TCRdb recomputed calls from the reads with MiXCR, one row per CDR3 protein. The sample has approximately 500,000 distinct CDR3 sequences, about 33% seen once. In the case of this clonotype: What it recognizes is unknown.

The chain is built from TRBV11-2 and TRBJ2-7, with a tentative D call TRBD2 (6 bases). This receptor was identified in a human donor in good health (CMV status not recorded). Some clones in this sample may be carry-over from other donors' samples. This specimen consisted of cultured PBMCs, obtained from culture after CMV antigen stimulation. The CDR3 coding sequence is TGTGCCAGCAGCTTAGGGGATCGGGGGACGCACTCCTACGAGCAGTACGTC. Encoded protein: CASSLGDRGTHSYEQYV.